The entry below describes one T cell receptor beta chain. V shed 5 bases and J 4 bases; nucleotides not matched to a gene: 8. Germline-derived CDR1 and CDR2 are SGHTA and FQGNSA. The CDR3 consists of 16 residues. This entry belongs to a study of blood T cell repertoires in COVID-19. Across the whole study: Samples taken during acute and convalescent COVID-19 were collected in the United States, Italy and Spain. PBMCs, B-cell-depleted T cells, or T cells were the source of the cDNA or gDNA that made up the material.

In the original processing: From reference gene primer amplification, estimates of nucleated cell counts were derived. Clones were read by immunoSEQ multiplex PCR, and TCRdb kept only the in-frame ones, dropping some. V, J and clone size derive from that table, while D and trimming were established from the DNA sequence. The sample contains about 70,000 clones, approximately 83% of which appear only once. Sequencing was carried out using peripheral blood. The TCR originated in a human donor in a cohort sampled during active COVID-19. The gene calls are TRBV7-2 and TRBJ2-2, with TRBD2 matching 9 bases. CDR3: CASSPPGLAGTGELFF. The CDR3 DNA reads as TGTGCCAGCAGCCCACCGGGACTAGCAGGCACCGGGGAGCTGTTTTTT.